The 27 T cell receptor beta chains below were found in one sample sequenced in a study of OX40 agonist ivuxolimab in advanced cancers. TCRdb's copy holds only in-frame clones and misses some; the assay was immunoSEQ multiplex PCR. The sample includes under 20,000 clones, roughly 84% of them seen just once. Material: CD4+ or CD8+ T cells sorted from blood, obtained in a trial of the OX40 agonist ivuxolimab. Every receptor here comes from an adult with an advanced solid tumor such as melanoma, head and neck, liver or kidney cancer.

The chain is built from TRBV15 and TRBJ2-3; D is perhaps TRBD2 (5 bases). This CDR3 is built from 14 residues. V was cut by 4 bases and J by 0 bases, with 8 bases left in between. Germline V gene sequence: CDR1 LNHNV, CDR2 YYDKDF (reference sequence). The CDR3 region has the DNA TGTGCCACCAGCACGTGGACTAGCACAGATACGCAGTATTTT. The encoded protein is CATSTWTSTDTQYF. Supplemented by reference TRBV15 and TRBJ2-3, the full variable domain reads DAMVIQNPRYQVTQFGKPVTLSCSQTLNHNVMYWYQQKSSQAPKLLFHYYDKDFNNEADTPDNFQSRRPNTSFCFLDIRSPGLGDTAMYLCATSTWTSTDTQYFGPGTRLTVL.

This clone was observed a handful of times. The rearrangement links TRBV5-1 to TRBJ1-3, with TRBD1 matching 7 bases. Germline trimming cut 2 bases from V and 4 bases from J; bases unmatched to any gene: 3. The CDR3 has 14 amino acids. Germline V lookup: CDR1 SGHRS, CDR2 YFSETQ. This CDR3 is CASSFGGQGNTIYF. Here the CDR3 DNA reads TGCGCCAGCAGCTTTGGGGGACAGGGAAACACCATATATTTT. The full variable domain, rest sourced from reference TRBV5-1 and TRBJ1-3, is KAGVTQTPRYLIKTRGQQVTLSCSPISGHRSVSWYQQTPGQGLQFLFEYFSETQRNKGNFPGRFSGRQFSNSRSEMNVSTLELGDSALYLCASSFGGQGNTIYFGEGSWLTVV.

The chain recombines TRBV5-6 with TRBJ1-6; D is perhaps TRBD1 (5 bases). V dropped 4 bases and J dropped 10 bases, with 18 bases sitting between them. CDR3 size: 15 residues. CDR1 is SGHDT, CDR2 YYEEEE, per germline. The CDR3 DNA reads TGTGCCAGCAGCCCGAACTCTTTGAGGGGCTCACCCCTCCACTTT. Residues: CASSPNSLRGSPLHF.

In its sample, this clone was seen a few times. The chain links TRBV28 to TRBJ2-7, with 7 bases fitting TRBD1. Trimming cost V 10 bases and J 3 bases; bases outside gene matches: 6. CDR1 is MDHEN, CDR2 SYDVKM, per germline. This CDR3 region has 12 residues. The CDR3 coding sequence is TGTGCCACCACAGGGGCGGTCTACGAGCAGTACTTC. It specifies CATTGAVYEQYF.

The table lists this clone with a count of one. The genes are TRBV6-1 and TRBJ1-5; D unresolved. CDR3 size: 15 residues. V lost 2 bases and J 2 bases, leaving 10 bases between the germline ends. Germline loops: CDR1 MNHNS, CDR2 SASEGT. The CDR3 bases are TGTGCCAGCAGTGAATATTACGGTGGCAATCAGCCCCAGCATTTT. It specifies CASSEYYGGNQPQHF.

The gene calls are TRBV18 and TRBJ1-6, with D maybe TRBD1 (5 bases). CDR1 and CDR2 from the germline V gene are KGHSH and LQKENI. The CDR3 sequence is 14 residues long. Deletions cut 5 bases from V and 6 bases from J, with 11 bases between. The CDR3 is CASSSQGLNSPLHF. CDR3 bases: TGTGCCAGCTCAAGTCAGGGCCTTAATTCACCCCTCCACTTT.

The V gene is TRBV9, the J gene TRBJ2-7, with a weak D call TRBD2 (6 bases). The CDR3 runs to 16 residues. Germline loops: CDR1 SGDLS, CDR2 YYNGEE. The ends were cut back, 3 bases at V and 1 base at J, with 17 bases in the middle. For the CDR3, the DNA is TGTGCCAGCAGCGCCCTCCCCAACGGGGGATCCTACGAGCAGTACTTC. It translates to CASSALPNGGSYEQYF. The full variable domain, its missing parts supplied by reference TRBV9 and TRBJ2-7, is DSGVTQTPKHLITATGQRVTLRCSPRSGDLSVYWYQQSLDQGLQFLIQYYNGEERAKGNILERFSAQQFPDLHSELNLSSLELGDSALYFCASSALPNGGSYEQYFGPGTRLTVT.

This clone was observed a handful of times. V gene TRBV10-3 combines with J gene TRBJ2-5, with 7 positions matching TRBD1. The CDR3 covers 16 residues. J lost 4 bases, V lost 3 bases, and 11 bases had no gene match. Germline V lookup: CDR1 ENHRY, CDR2 SYGVKD. CDR3 nucleotide sequence: TGTGCCATCAGTGAAGTCGAGGGGGCGTTTGTAGAGACCCAGTACTTC. This gives the protein CAISEVEGAFVETQYF.

This clone was counted only a few times. The chain is built from TRBV6-1 and TRBJ2-7; 7 bases are shared with TRBD1. The CDR3 is 14 amino acids. Per the germline V gene, CDR1 is MNHNS and CDR2 is SASEGT. The trim removed 4 bases at V and 6 bases at J, leaving 9 bases unmatched. The CDR3 DNA reads as TGTGCCAGCAGTGTTCTAGGGGGACAGACCGAGCAGTACTTC. It specifies CASSVLGGQTEQYF.

The chain carries TRBV5-6 and TRBJ2-5; no firm D call. CDR1 is SGHDT, CDR2 YYEEEE, per germline. V was trimmed by 4 bases and J by 1 base, leaving 11 bases between them. The CDR3 length is 14 residues. The CDR3 DNA is TGTGCCAGCAGCCTTAATGCAGCCCAAGAGACCCAGTACTTC. Translation gives CASSLNAAQETQYF.

This chain joins TRBV30 and TRBJ2-7; D remains unclear. The CDR3 consists of 13 residues. Per the germline V gene, CDR1 is GTSNPN and CDR2 is SVGIG (reference sequence). The V end was cut by 0 bases, the J end by 4 bases, with 10 bases between. CDR3 sequence (DNA): TGTGCCTGGAGTGTTGCGCGAAATTACGAGCAGTACTTC. This sequence encodes CAWSVARNYEQYF. Using reference TRBV30 and TRBJ2-7 for the parts outside the CDR3, the full variable domain is SQTIHQWPATLVQPVGSPLSLECTVEGTSNPNLYWYRQAAGRGLQLLFYSVGIGQISSEVPQNLSASRPQDRQFILSSKKLLLSDSGFYLCAWSVARNYEQYFGPGTRLTVT.

The chain employs TRBV11-2 and TRBJ2-1; 7 nucleotides align to TRBD1. CDR1 and CDR2 from the germline V gene are SGHAT and FQNNGV. The junction had 6 bases not matched to a gene; V was cut back by 5 bases and J by 5 bases. The CDR3 consists of 14 residues. The CDR3 loop reads CASSQQGMNNEQFF. The DNA for the CDR3 is TGTGCCAGCAGCCAACAGGGGATGAACAATGAGCAGTTCTTC.

The chain employs TRBV5-6 and TRBJ2-1, with TRBD2 matching 10 bases. CDR3 size: 16 residues. CDR1 and CDR2 from the germline V gene are SGHDT and YYEEEE. V lost 0 bases, J lost 8 bases, and 8 bases stayed unmatched. As DNA, the CDR3 is TGTGCCAGCAGCTTGGAACTAGCGGGGCCAATCGATGAGCAGTTCTTC. Its translation is CASSLELAGPIDEQFF.

V gene TRBV6-1 combines with J gene TRBJ1-6; D is undetermined. CDR3 length: 17 residues. Germline V gene data show CDR1 as MNHNS and CDR2 as SASEGT. V dropped 2 bases and J dropped 0 bases, with 11 bases sitting between them. Written as DNA, the CDR3 is TGTGCCAGCAGTGAATCCCACTTAAGCTCCTATAATTCACCCCTCCACTTT. This sequence encodes CASSESHLSSYNSPLHF.

The chain joins TRBV5-1 to TRBJ2-7; D possibly uses TRBD1 or TRBD2 (6 bases each). Germline loops: CDR1 SGHRS, CDR2 YFSETQ. This CDR3 is 14 amino acids long. Trimming shortened V by 5 bases and J by 1 base, and 13 bases separated the two germline ends. The CDR3 nucleotides are TGCGCCAGCAGGAGGGGGGATCGATCCTACGAGCAGTACTTC. This gives the protein CASRRGDRSYEQYF. The full variable domain, completed using reference TRBV5-1 and TRBJ2-7, is KAGVTQTPRYLIKTRGQQVTLSCSPISGHRSVSWYQQTPGQGLQFLFEYFSETQRNKGNFPGRFSGRQFSNSRSEMNVSTLELGDSALYLCASRRGDRSYEQYFGPGTRLTVT.

The chain has TRBV28 and TRBJ1-4, with a possible D match to TRBD1 (6 bases). The germline gives CDR1 MDHEN, CDR2 SYDVKM. The V end was cut by 6 bases, the J end by 7 bases, with 18 bases between. The CDR3 extends over 15 amino acids. CDR3 nucleotides: TGTGCCAGCAGCCTTCCGGGGGCTGGGGGTGAAAAACTGTTTTTT. Translated, it gives CASSLPGAGGEKLFF.

This sequence joins TRBV18 and TRBJ1-2; perhaps TRBD1 as D (5 bases). Per the germline V gene, CDR1 is KGHSH and CDR2 is LQKENI. The CDR3 is 16 amino acids. The germline V and J ends were trimmed by 3 bases and 3 bases, with 17 bases remaining between them. CDR3: CASSPLGGGTDYGYTF. CDR3 nucleotides: TGTGCCAGCTCACCCCTGGGCGGAGGGACGGACTATGGCTACACCTTC.

The chain couples TRBV9 to TRBJ2-7; maybe TRBD2 (6 bases). V dropped 4 bases and J dropped 3 bases, with 14 bases sitting between them. Germline V gene data show CDR1 as SGDLS and CDR2 as YYNGEE. The CDR3 has 14 amino acids. CDR3: CASSSGRRGYEQYF. The CDR3 DNA reads as TGTGCCAGCAGCTCCGGGAGACGGGGCTACGAGCAGTACTTC. Full variable domain (missing parts from reference TRBV9 and TRBJ2-7): DSGVTQTPKHLITATGQRVTLRCSPRSGDLSVYWYQQSLDQGLQFLIQYYNGEERAKGNILERFSAQQFPDLHSELNLSSLELGDSALYFCASSSGRRGYEQYFGPGTRLTVT.

This clone was found a few times. This chain links TRBV5-1 with TRBJ1-3, with 7 bases fitting TRBD1. CDR1 and CDR2 from the germline V gene are SGHRS and YFSETQ. This CDR3 is 14 amino acids long. Trimming took 6 bases from V and 0 from J; bases not matched to a gene: 3. The CDR3 sequence: CASKSGGSGNTIYF. In DNA form, the CDR3 reads TGCGCCAGCAAGTCAGGGGGCTCTGGAAACACCATATATTTT.

The gene calls are TRBV5-6 and TRBJ1-1; 7 bases fit TRBD1. Germline CDR1 reads SGHDT; CDR2 reads YYEEEE. The V and J ends lost 0 bases and 5 bases, in that order; junction bases with no gene match: 7. This CDR3 has 15 amino acids. The CDR3 loop reads CASSLVAGGTTEAFF. CDR3 DNA sequence: TGTGCCAGCAGCTTGGTTGCAGGGGGGACGACTGAAGCTTTCTTT.

V and J are TRBV15 and TRBJ2-5, with 13 bases identical to TRBD2. The V segment lost 6 bases and the J segment 5 bases; nucleotides outside the gene matches: 15. This CDR3 has 18 amino acids. Per the germline V gene, CDR1 is LNHNV and CDR2 is YYDKDF (reference sequence). CDR3 nucleotide sequence: TGTGCCACCAGTAAAGAGGGACGGGGACTAGCGGGATTGGAGACCCAGTACTTC. Translating it yields CATSKEGRGLAGLETQYF.

This rearrangement joins TRBV5-1 to TRBJ2-1; 11 bases fit TRBD2. Trimming cost V 4 bases and J 5 bases; bases outside gene matches: 5. Germline V gene sequence: CDR1 SGHRS, CDR2 YFSETQ. This CDR3 comprises 15 residues. In nucleotides, the CDR3 is TGCGCCAGCAGCCAGGGGACTAGCGGACACAATGAGCAGTTCTTC. Translating it yields CASSQGTSGHNEQFF.

This clone was detected only once. The chain links TRBV25-1 to TRBJ2-2; D unclear. The germline CDR1 and CDR2 sequences are MGHDK and SYGVNS. V lost 0 bases to trimming and J lost 9 bases, with 8 bases between them. The CDR3 covers 13 residues. Here the CDR3 reads CASSEYLTRELFF. In nucleotides, the CDR3 is TGTGCCAGCAGTGAATACCTGACTCGGGAGCTGTTTTTT. The variable domain in full, completed from reference TRBV25-1 and TRBJ2-2, reads EADIYQTPRYLVIGTGKKITLECSQTMGHDKMYWYQQDPGMELHLIHYSYGVNSTEKGDLSSESTVSRIRTEHFPLTLESARPSHTSQYLCASSEYLTRELFFGEGSRLTVL.

The chain couples TRBV6-6 to TRBJ1-1, with D perhaps TRBD1 (6 bases). The V end lost 8 bases, the J end lost 9 bases, and 22 bases lay between the germline ends. Germline loops: CDR1 MNHNY, CDR2 SVGAGI (reference sequence). This CDR3 has 14 amino acids. The CDR3 nucleotides read TGTGCCAGCGGTACCTCCGGGACATCGACGAAAGCTTTCTTT. Its protein is CASGTSGTSTKAFF.

The chain recombines TRBV5-7 with TRBJ2-7; maybe TRBD2 (5 bases). TRBV5-7 is known as an ORF, though its function is uncertain. With 5 bases removed from V and 7 bases from J, the gap between germline ends came to 10 bases. This CDR3 contains 11 residues. DNA for the CDR3: TGTGCCAGCAGTGCGTCGGGGGAGCAGTACTTC. Protein sequence: CASSASGEQYF.

This chain connects TRBV7-3 to TRBJ1-1; D remains ambiguous. The CDR3 sequence is 15 residues long. Germline CDR1 SGHTA, CDR2 FQGTGA. Between the trimmed V and J ends, which lost 0 bases and 0 bases, there was a span of 8 bases. This CDR3 reads CASSLTPGLNTEAFF. CDR3 sequence (DNA): TGTGCCAGCAGCTTAACCCCAGGCCTGAACACTGAAGCTTTCTTT.

The V and J genes are TRBV30 and TRBJ2-1; TRBD1 matches at 7 bases. Trimming took 8 bases from V and 5 from J; bases not matched to a gene: 3. Germline V lookup: CDR1 GTSNPN, CDR2 SVGIG (reference sequence). The CDR3 consists of 11 residues. CDR3 protein: CARDSHNEQFF. In nucleotides, the CDR3 is TGTGCCAGGGACAGCCACAATGAGCAGTTCTTC. The full variable domain, with the rest looked up from reference TRBV30 and TRBJ2-1, is SQTIHQWPATLVQPVGSPLSLECTVEGTSNPNLYWYRQAAGRGLQLLFYSVGIGQISSEVPQNLSASRPQDRQFILSSKKLLLSDSGFYLCARDSHNEQFFGPGTRLTVL.